The 27 T cell receptor beta chains presented below share a single source sample, sequenced in a study of OX40 agonist ivuxolimab in advanced cancers. TCRdb's table, derived via immunoSEQ multiplex PCR, lists solely in-frame clones and lacks some. The data hold 90,000 to 100,000 clones, with about 90% observed a single time. Sequencing was performed on CD4+ or CD8+ T cells sorted from blood, taken in a trial of the OX40 agonist ivuxolimab. The receptors were sampled from an adult with an advanced solid tumor such as melanoma, head and neck, liver or kidney cancer.

About this clone: Other nucleotide sequences in the sample specify the same CDR3. The genes are TRBV9 and TRBJ2-3; 9 bases agree with TRBD2. The V gene's germline CDR1 is SGDLS and CDR2 YYNGEE. J gave up 4 bases and V 5 bases, and 8 bases lay outside the gene matches. The CDR3 covers 15 residues. The CDR3, as DNA: TGTGCCAGCAGTTCACCGGGACTAGCTCCAGATACGCAGTATTTT. It encodes CASSSPGLAPDTQYF.

The rearrangement uses TRBV6-5 and TRBJ1-2; 12 bases are a match to TRBD1. The ends lost 3 bases at V and 7 bases at J; junction bases unmatched: 6. The CDR3 is 15 amino acids. Germline V gene data show CDR1 as MNHEY and CDR2 as SVGAGI. In DNA, the CDR3 is TGTGCCAGCAGTTATGGGGACAGGGGGCGTTCTGGCTACACCTTC. Protein sequence: CASSYGDRGRSGYTF.

The chain couples TRBV20-1 to TRBJ1-6; D not certain. Germline V CDR1 and CDR2: DFQATT, SNEGSKA (reference sequence). The CDR3 is made up of 10 amino acids. Trimming removed 0 bases from V and 10 bases from J, with 1 base in between. CDR3 nucleotides: TGCAGTGCTAGAGACTCACCCCTCCACTTT. Translated, it gives CSARDSPLHF.

V gene TRBV7-8 combines with J gene TRBJ2-4; TRBD2 is a possible D gene (6 bases). Trimming removed 5 bases from V and 4 bases from J, with 15 bases in between. Germline values: CDR1 SGHVS, CDR2 FQNEAQ. The CDR3 is 15 amino acids. This chain's CDR3 is CASSPPRAGKNIQYF. The CDR3 DNA reads as TGTGCCAGCAGCCCCCCCAGGGCGGGGAAAAACATTCAGTACTTC.

The chain uses TRBV28 and TRBJ1-1; the D is unclear. The length of the CDR3 is 15 residues. Germline V lookup: CDR1 MDHEN, CDR2 SYDVKM. V was pared by 2 bases and J by 0 bases, with 10 bases between. CDR3 residues: CASSLVTSMNTEAFF. The CDR3 DNA reads as TGTGCCAGCAGTTTAGTGACAAGTATGAACACTGAAGCTTTCTTT. Full variable domain (missing parts from reference TRBV28 and TRBJ1-1): DVKVTQSSRYLVKRTGEKVFLECVQDMDHENMFWYRQDPGLGLRLIYFSYDVKMKEKGDIPEGYSVSREKKERFSLILESASTNQTSMYLCASSLVTSMNTEAFFGQGTRLTVV.

The rearrangement uses TRBV5-1 and TRBJ2-5; 12 bases line up with TRBD2. The J segment lost 5 bases and the V segment lost 0 bases, leaving 5 bases of the junction unmatched. CDR3 length equals 16 residues. CDR1 is SGHRS, CDR2 YFSETQ, per germline. In DNA, the CDR3 is TGCGCCAGCAGCTTGGTTCCTAGCGGGGGGGCGGAGACCCAGTACTTC. The encoded protein is CASSLVPSGGAETQYF.

The genes are TRBV6-5 and TRBJ2-3; no definite D call. Germline CDR1 is MNHEY and CDR2 is SVGAGI. The CDR3 sequence is 15 residues long. Deletions cut 0 bases from V and 5 bases from J, with 12 bases between. DNA for the CDR3: TGTGCCAGCAGTTACTCTCCCCCGCCAGGAGATACGCAGTATTTT. It translates to CASSYSPPPGDTQYF.

The J gene is TRBJ1-5, the V gene TRBV7-8; 12 bases align to TRBD1. V dropped 4 bases and J dropped 2; count of bases not matched to a gene: 6. The V gene's germline CDR1 is SGHVS and CDR2 FQNEAQ. The CDR3 is made up of 17 amino acids. The DNA for the CDR3 is TGTGCCAGCAGCTGGGGACAGGGGGCAATCGGCAATCAGCCCCAGCATTTT. Its protein is CASSWGQGAIGNQPQHF.

This chain connects TRBV5-1 to TRBJ1-4, with D hard to call. V lost 0 bases and J lost 4, with 10 bases in between. This CDR3 region has 15 residues. The germline gives CDR1 SGHRS, CDR2 YFSETQ. The chain's CDR3 is CASSLGAGFNEKLFF. CDR3 bases: TGCGCCAGCAGCTTGGGTGCAGGTTTTAATGAAAAACTGTTTTTT.

The chain links TRBV13 to TRBJ2-4; D might be TRBD2 (7 bases). Germline V gene sequence: CDR1 PRHDT, CDR2 FYEKMQ (reference sequence). V was pared by 3 bases and J by 7 bases, with 13 bases between. The CDR3 has 14 residues. CDR3 sequence (DNA): TGTGCCAGCAGCTTGCGGGGGCTTGGGAACATTCAGTACTTC. Protein product: CASSLRGLGNIQYF.

V is TRBV7-2 and J is TRBJ1-6; D may be TRBD1 (5 bases). Germline V lookup: CDR1 SGHTA, CDR2 FQGNSA. V dropped 4 bases and J dropped 7 bases, with 8 bases sitting between them. The CDR3 spans 13 residues. As DNA, the CDR3 is TGTGCCAGCAGCTCCTCAGGGAATTCACCCCTCCACTTT. Residues: CASSSSGNSPLHF.

In regard to this clone: The sample carries other DNA sequences with the same CDR3. The rearrangement links TRBV5-1 to TRBJ2-3; no reliable D call. V gave up 0 bases and J gave up 1 base, with 9 bases separating them. Germline loops: CDR1 SGHRS, CDR2 YFSETQ. The CDR3 consists of 15 residues. CDR3 amino acids: CASSLDSFGTDTQYF. CDR3 nucleotides: TGCGCCAGCAGCTTGGACAGCTTCGGCACAGATACGCAGTATTTT.

The V and J genes are TRBV7-2 and TRBJ1-2, with a tentative D call TRBD1 (6 bases). V gave up 5 bases and J gave up 8 bases, with 15 bases separating them. Looked up from germline, CDR1 is SGHTA and CDR2 is FQGNSA. CDR3 size: 13 residues. CDR3 amino acids: CASSPRGAPGYTF. The CDR3 DNA follows: TGTGCCAGCAGCCCCCGGGGGGCGCCAGGCTACACCTTC.

V gene TRBV11-2 combines with J gene TRBJ2-2; D gene uncertain. The CDR3 has 17 residues. The V gene's germline CDR1 is SGHAT and CDR2 FQNNGV. Trimming removed 5 bases from V and 0 bases from J, with 16 bases in between. CDR3 nucleotides: TGTGCCAGCAGCAACTCTCGACCGTTGACGAACACCGGGGAGCTGTTTTTT. Its protein product is CASSNSRPLTNTGELFF.

The rearrangement links TRBV5-1 to TRBJ2-3; 9 bases are a match to TRBD2. From germline, CDR1 is SGHRS and CDR2 YFSETQ. The CDR3 has 16 residues. V lost 3 bases and J lost 6; bases outside the gene matches: 11. CDR3 region: CASSYGTSRILDTQYF. In DNA, the CDR3 is TGCGCCAGCAGCTACGGGACTAGCCGTATCCTGGATACGCAGTATTTT.

This clone has a single count. The J gene is TRBJ1-1, the V gene TRBV28, with 12 bases lining up with TRBD1. CDR3 length equals 16 residues. The V gene end was trimmed by 1 base and the J gene end by 5 bases; junction bases not matched to a gene: 5. Germline CDR1 and CDR2: MDHEN and SYDVKM. The CDR3 DNA reads TGTGCCAGCAGTTTATTGGGACAGGGGGCGAGGACTGAAGCTTTCTTT. It is translated as CASSLLGQGARTEAFF.

This chain uses TRBV19 with TRBJ1-3, with D tentatively TRBD1 (5 bases). V lost 7 bases to trimming and J lost 0 bases, with 10 bases between them. Germline assignment: CDR1 LNHDA and CDR2 SQIVND (reference sequence). CDR3 length equals 14 residues. CDR3 coding DNA: TGTGCCAGTAACCCCCAGGGCTCTGGAAACACCATATATTTT. The encoded protein is CASNPQGSGNTIYF. Combining the CDR3 with reference TRBV19 and TRBJ1-3 gives the whole variable domain DGGITQSPKYLFRKEGQNVTLSCEQNLNHDAMYWYRQDPGQGLRLIYYSQIVNDFQKGDIAEGYSVSREKKESFPLTVTSAQKNPTAFYLCASNPQGSGNTIYFGEGSWLTVV.

This clone has a handful of counts. The rearrangement uses TRBV28 and TRBJ2-1; D gene uncertain. Trimming stripped 7 bases from V and 3 bases from J, with 10 bases between. This CDR3 comprises 13 residues. Germline lookup yields CDR1 MDHEN and CDR2 SYDVKM. The CDR3 DNA follows: TGTGCCAGCATCCCACCTCACTACAATGAGCAGTTCTTC. The encoded protein is CASIPPHYNEQFF. The whole variable domain, remainder taken from reference TRBV28 and TRBJ2-1, is DVKVTQSSRYLVKRTGEKVFLECVQDMDHENMFWYRQDPGLGLRLIYFSYDVKMKEKGDIPEGYSVSREKKERFSLILESASTNQTSMYLCASIPPHYNEQFFGPGTRLTVL.

V is TRBV5-4 and J is TRBJ2-7; TRBD1 or TRBD2 may be the D gene (5 bases each). Germline V CDR1 and CDR2: SGHNT, YYREEE (reference sequence). This CDR3 has 15 amino acids. Trimming took off 2 bases at V and 9 bases at J, with 21 bases between the two ends. The CDR3 is CASSFGTEFTSGQYF. The CDR3, as DNA: TGTGCCAGCAGCTTCGGGACGGAGTTTACGAGCGGGCAGTACTTC. Full variable domain (outside the CDR3, taken from reference TRBV5-4 and TRBJ2-7): ETGVTQSPTHLIKTRGQQVTLRCSSQSGHNTVSWYQQALGQGPQFIFQYYREEENGRGNFPPRFSGLQFPNYSSELNVNALELDDSALYLCASSFGTEFTSGQYFGPGTRLTVT.

The chain has TRBV28 and TRBJ1-6, with TRBD1 identical over 7 bases. Germline values: CDR1 MDHEN, CDR2 SYDVKM. After removal of 10 bases from V and 7 bases from J, the junction contained 7 bases not matched to a gene. The CDR3 spans 13 residues. The chain's CDR3 is CATGDSSNSPLHF. In DNA, the CDR3 is TGTGCCACCGGGGACAGTTCGAATTCACCCCTCCACTTT.

J is TRBJ2-5 and V is TRBV2; perhaps TRBD2 as D (5 bases). From germline, CDR1 is SNHLY and CDR2 FYNNEI. Trimming left V 5 bases short and J 4 bases short, with 11 bases between. The CDR3 extends over 13 amino acids. CDR3 nucleotide sequence: TGTGCCAGCAGTAAAGGACTGAGAGAGACCCAGTACTTC. Translation gives CASSKGLRETQYF.

V usage is TRBV6-5 and J usage is TRBJ1-2; D unclear. Looked up from germline, CDR1 is MNHEY and CDR2 is SVGAGI. The ends were cut back, 11 bases at V and 4 bases at J, with 11 bases in the middle. CDR3 length equals 11 residues. The CDR3 DNA reads as TGTGCCTCCAGAGCAGGCTATGGCTACACCTTC. Encoded protein: CASRAGYGYTF.

The rearrangement links TRBV19 to TRBJ2-7, with D uncertain. Germline V gene lookup returns CDR1 LNHDA and CDR2 SQIVND (reference sequence). The CDR3 extends over 14 amino acids. V lost 3 bases and J lost 1, with 10 bases in between. The CDR3 DNA reads TGTGCCAGTAGTATTCTATTCCAGTCCTACGAGCAGTACTTC. Translated: CASSILFQSYEQYF.

The rearrangement uses TRBV29-1 and TRBJ1-3, with 8 bases fitting TRBD1. Trimming cost V 6 bases and J 4 bases; bases outside gene matches: 11. Germline V gives CDR1 SQVTM, CDR2 ANQGSEA. CDR3 length: 15 amino acids. The CDR3 loop is CSVRTGTIYGNTIYF. The CDR3 bases are TGCAGCGTCAGGACAGGGACCATTTACGGAAACACCATATATTTT.

The CDR3: CASSLEGYSNQPQHF. The CDR3 bases are TGTGCCAGCAGCTTGGAGGGTTATAGCAATCAGCCCCAGCATTTT. The chain has TRBV5-8 and TRBJ1-5; no definite D call. The CDR3 is 15 residues long. Germline assignment: CDR1 SGHTS and CDR2 YDEGEE. The germline V and J ends were trimmed by 0 bases and 0 bases, with 7 bases remaining between them.

This clone was found a few times. The genes are TRBV4-3 and TRBJ1-4; D unresolved. Trimming took 0 bases from V and 7 from J, leaving 9 bases between them. The CDR3 spans 14 residues. Germline V gives CDR1 LGHNA, CDR2 YSLEER. This chain's CDR3 is CASSQESWSEKLFF. As DNA, the CDR3 is TGCGCCAGCAGCCAAGAGTCTTGGAGTGAAAAACTGTTTTTT.

The CDR3 reads CASSETGGEQYF. The CDR3 DNA is TGTGCCAGCAGCGAGACAGGGGGCGAGCAGTACTTC. The chain couples TRBV25-1 to TRBJ2-7; 9 bases are a match to TRBD1. Germline loops: CDR1 MGHDK, CDR2 SYGVNS. Trimming removed 6 bases from V and 6 bases from J; junction bases left unmatched: 3. The CDR3 has 12 residues.